A selection of T cell receptor beta chains follows, all from one sample in a study of beta chain features in type 1 diabetes. Profiling relied on immunoSEQ multiplex PCR, and the TCRdb table lists in-frame clones only, not all of them. The sample yields roughly 150,000 clones, approximately 8.1% seen once. Sequenced sample: central memory CD4+ T cells from blood. The origin of the receptors is a man younger than 35 in good health. Both conserved end residues are part of each CDR3. Fields, in order: clone size, D gene, J gene, V gene, CDR3 protein, CDR3 DNA. The D gene is left open where the match is weak. Some rows have no size entry. The others give once, few or many, or a class for an expanded clone.

abundance: few; d_gene: TRBD1; j_gene: TRBJ1-4; v_gene: TRBV19; CDR3aa: CASRTSPGGRLEKLFF; CDR3nt: TGTGCCAGTAGGACATCACCAGGGGGCCGGCTTGAAAAACTGTTTTTT
abundance: few; d_gene: TRBD2; j_gene: TRBJ2-1; v_gene: TRBV5-1; CDR3aa: CASSLDGTSGTGDEQFF; CDR3nt: TGCGCCAGCAGCTTGGATGGGACTAGCGGGACTGGGGATGAGCAGTTCTTC
abundance: few; d_gene: .; j_gene: TRBJ1-5; v_gene: TRBV19; CDR3aa: CASSQQGSNQPQHF; CDR3nt: TGTGCCAGTAGTCAACAGGGAAGCAATCAGCCCCAGCATTTT
abundance: .; d_gene: .; j_gene: TRBJ1-1; v_gene: TRBV2; CDR3aa: CAFQTEAFF; CDR3nt: TGTGCCTTTCAGACTGAAGCTTTCTTT
abundance: few; d_gene: TRBD2; j_gene: TRBJ2-2; v_gene: TRBV28; CDR3aa: CASSPGLAGGTGELFF; CDR3nt: TGTGCCAGCAGCCCTGGACTAGCGGGGGGCACCGGGGAGCTGTTTTTT
abundance: .; d_gene: .; j_gene: TRBJ1-4; v_gene: TRBV30; CDR3aa: CAWRVKGLDNEKLFF; CDR3nt: TGTGCCTGGAGGGTTAAGGGGTTGGATAATGAAAAACTGTTTTTT
abundance: few; d_gene: TRBD1; j_gene: TRBJ1-3; v_gene: TRBV7-2; CDR3aa: CASSFFTGVGNTIYF; CDR3nt: TGTGCCAGCAGCTTTTTTACAGGGGTGGGAAACACCATATATTTT
abundance: few; d_gene: TRBD1; j_gene: TRBJ2-7; v_gene: TRBV25-1; CDR3aa: CASSDSGTGTPEQYF; CDR3nt: TGTGCCAGCAGCGACTCCGGGACAGGGACTCCCGAGCAGTACTTC
abundance: few; d_gene: .; j_gene: TRBJ2-1; v_gene: TRBV7-2; CDR3aa: CASSLDFGFSEQFF; CDR3nt: TGTGCCAGCAGCTTAGATTTCGGGTTTAGTGAGCAGTTCTTC
abundance: .; d_gene: TRBD1; j_gene: TRBJ2-3; v_gene: TRBV9; CDR3aa: CASSGGTGLLADTQYF; CDR3nt: TGTGCCAGCAGCGGGGGGACAGGGCTTTTAGCAGATACGCAGTATTTT
abundance: .; d_gene: .; j_gene: TRBJ2-1; v_gene: TRBV20-1; CDR3aa: CSAIVNEQFF; CDR3nt: TGCAGTGCAATAGTGAATGAGCAGTTCTTC
abundance: few; d_gene: TRBD1; j_gene: TRBJ1-2; v_gene: TRBV7-3; CDR3aa: CASSIQGADGYTF; CDR3nt: TGTGCCAGCAGCATACAGGGGGCGGATGGCTACACCTTC
abundance: .; d_gene: TRBD2; j_gene: TRBJ2-2; v_gene: TRBV29-1; CDR3aa: CSTSVAGAGTGELFF; CDR3nt: TGCAGCACCTCGGTAGCGGGAGCCGGGACCGGGGAGCTGTTTTTT
abundance: few; d_gene: .; j_gene: TRBJ2-7; v_gene: TRBV5-1; CDR3aa: CASTRDNYEQYF; CDR3nt: TGCGCCAGCACACGGGACAACTACGAGCAGTACTTC
abundance: .; d_gene: TRBD2; j_gene: TRBJ2-1; v_gene: TRBV5-6; CDR3aa: CASSGGGLAGNEQFF; CDR3nt: TGTGCCAGCAGCGGGGGGGGACTAGCTGGCAATGAGCAGTTCTTC
abundance: .; d_gene: TRBD1; j_gene: TRBJ1-5; v_gene: TRBV4-2; CDR3aa: CASSQGDDRGNQPQHF; CDR3nt: TGTGCCAGCAGCCAAGGAGACGACAGGGGAAATCAGCCCCAGCATTTT
abundance: many; d_gene: TRBD1; j_gene: TRBJ2-6; v_gene: TRBV7-8; CDR3aa: CASSSPTGASLNVLTF; CDR3nt: TGTGCCAGCAGCTCCCCAACAGGGGCCTCTCTCAACGTCCTGACTTTC
abundance: .; d_gene: TRBD2; j_gene: TRBJ2-4; v_gene: TRBV5-4; CDR3aa: CASSLGGTSGITDIQYF; CDR3nt: TGTGCCAGCAGCTTGGGGGGGACTAGCGGGATTACTGACATTCAGTACTTC
abundance: few; d_gene: .; j_gene: TRBJ1-4; v_gene: TRBV28; CDR3aa: CASSFQGNNEKLFF; CDR3nt: TGTGCCAGCAGTTTCCAGGGAAATAATGAAAAACTGTTTTTT
abundance: .; d_gene: TRBD2; j_gene: TRBJ2-1; v_gene: TRBV7-2; CDR3aa: CASSATSGRAEQFF; CDR3nt: TGTGCCAGCAGCGCTACTAGCGGGAGGGCCGAGCAGTTCTTC
abundance: few; d_gene: TRBD2; j_gene: TRBJ2-5; v_gene: TRBV7-9; CDR3aa: CASSSGGRETQYF; CDR3nt: TGTGCCAGCAGCTCGGGGGGGCGAGAGACCCAGTACTTC
abundance: .; d_gene: .; j_gene: TRBJ2-7; v_gene: TRBV7-9; CDR3aa: CASSLSHDYEQYF; CDR3nt: TGTGCCAGCAGCTTAAGCCACGACTACGAGCAGTACTTC
abundance: few; d_gene: TRBD1; j_gene: TRBJ1-1; v_gene: TRBV7-8; CDR3aa: CASSPDRATEAFF; CDR3nt: TGTGCCAGCAGCCCGGACAGGGCTACTGAAGCTTTCTTT
abundance: .; d_gene: .; j_gene: TRBJ2-7; v_gene: TRBV6-6; CDR3aa: CASRREREQYF; CDR3nt: TGTGCCAGCAGAAGGGAGCGGGAGCAGTACTTC
abundance: few; d_gene: TRBD2; j_gene: TRBJ2-3; v_gene: TRBV11-3; CDR3aa: CASSLVGGDPTDTQYF; CDR3nt: TGTGCCAGCAGCTTAGTGGGGGGGGACCCCACAGATACGCAGTATTTT
abundance: few; d_gene: TRBD2; j_gene: TRBJ2-1; v_gene: TRBV7-3; CDR3aa: CASSLMAPLAGGHEQFF; CDR3nt: TGTGCCAGCAGCTTAATGGCCCCACTAGCGGGGGGGCACGAGCAGTTCTTC
abundance: .; d_gene: .; j_gene: TRBJ2-5; v_gene: TRBV5-6; CDR3aa: CASSVGGETQYF; CDR3nt: TGTGCCAGCAGCGTGGGCGGTGAGACCCAGTACTTC
abundance: few; d_gene: TRBD1; j_gene: TRBJ1-2; v_gene: TRBV28; CDR3aa: CASWTGNYGYTF; CDR3nt: TGTGCCAGCTGGACAGGGAACTATGGCTACACCTTC
abundance: .; d_gene: .; j_gene: TRBJ2-2; v_gene: TRBV10-3; CDR3aa: CAISERQGLTGELFF; CDR3nt: TGTGCCATCAGTGAGAGGCAGGGGTTGACCGGGGAGCTGTTTTTT
abundance: few; d_gene: .; j_gene: TRBJ1-5; v_gene: TRBV5-1; CDR3aa: CASSLLGASNQPQHF; CDR3nt: TGCGCCAGCAGCTTGCTTGGGGCGAGCAATCAGCCCCAGCATTTT
abundance: .; d_gene: .; j_gene: TRBJ1-4; v_gene: TRBV28; CDR3aa: CASTVDNNEKLFF; CDR3nt: TGTGCCAGCACTGTGGACAATAATGAAAAACTGTTTTTT
abundance: many; d_gene: .; j_gene: TRBJ2-5; v_gene: TRBV5-1; CDR3aa: CASSLAGSGAAQETQYF; CDR3nt: TGCGCCAGCAGCTTGGCCGGGAGTGGGGCGGCCCAAGAGACCCAGTACTTC
abundance: .; d_gene: TRBD2; j_gene: TRBJ2-5; v_gene: TRBV19; CDR3aa: CASRAGGYQETQYF; CDR3nt: TGTGCCAGTAGGGCGGGAGGATACCAAGAGACCCAGTACTTC
abundance: few; d_gene: TRBD1; j_gene: TRBJ1-2; v_gene: TRBV19; CDR3aa: CASSHRGSSQLYGYTF; CDR3nt: TGTGCCAGTAGCCACAGGGGATCCTCTCAACTCTATGGCTACACCTTC
abundance: .; d_gene: .; j_gene: TRBJ2-7; v_gene: TRBV7-9; CDR3aa: CASSLVVGGAYEQYF; CDR3nt: TGTGCCAGCAGCTTAGTGGTGGGGGGTGCCTACGAGCAGTACTTC
abundance: few; d_gene: TRBD1; j_gene: TRBJ1-4; v_gene: TRBV28; CDR3aa: CASRQGYEKLFF; CDR3nt: TGTGCCAGCAGACAGGGGTATGAAAAACTGTTTTTT
abundance: few; d_gene: TRBD2; j_gene: TRBJ2-3; v_gene: TRBV7-9; CDR3aa: CASSFGEGDTQYF; CDR3nt: TGTGCCAGCAGCTTCGGGGAGGGGGATACGCAGTATTTT
abundance: few; d_gene: TRBD1; j_gene: TRBJ1-2; v_gene: TRBV6-5; CDR3aa: CASRSTGVDGYTF; CDR3nt: TGTGCCAGCAGATCGACAGGGGTGGATGGCTACACCTTC
abundance: .; d_gene: TRBD2; j_gene: TRBJ2-1; v_gene: TRBV7-2; CDR3aa: CASSPRTSGNNEQFF; CDR3nt: TGTGCCAGCAGCCCGCGGACTAGCGGGAACAATGAGCAGTTCTTC
abundance: .; d_gene: TRBD1; j_gene: TRBJ1-5; v_gene: TRBV28; CDR3aa: CASKRTGVRYSNQPQHF; CDR3nt: TGTGCCAGCAAACGGACAGGGGTACGCTATAGCAATCAGCCCCAGCATTTT
abundance: many; d_gene: .; j_gene: TRBJ2-7; v_gene: TRBV4-3; CDR3aa: CASSQEAGDSYEQYF; CDR3nt: TGCGCCAGCAGCCAAGAGGCAGGGGACTCCTACGAGCAGTACTTC
abundance: .; d_gene: .; j_gene: TRBJ1-2; v_gene: TRBV28; CDR3aa: CASSFMAFIGYTF; CDR3nt: TGTGCCAGCAGTTTCATGGCCTTCATTGGCTACACCTTC
abundance: .; d_gene: TRBD2; j_gene: TRBJ2-1; v_gene: TRBV5-6; CDR3aa: CASSTLRLAGSHEQFF; CDR3nt: TGTGCCAGCAGCACTCTCCGGCTAGCGGGGAGCCATGAGCAGTTCTTC
abundance: few; d_gene: TRBD2; j_gene: TRBJ2-7; v_gene: TRBV7-6; CDR3aa: CASSLNPIGTSVPYEQYF; CDR3nt: TGTGCCAGCAGCTTGAATCCGATCGGGACTAGCGTACCCTACGAGCAGTACTTC
abundance: .; d_gene: TRBD2; j_gene: TRBJ2-3; v_gene: TRBV30; CDR3aa: CAWRSSGRRDTQYF; CDR3nt: TGTGCCTGGAGGTCTAGCGGGAGACGGGATACGCAGTATTTT
abundance: .; d_gene: .; j_gene: TRBJ1-2; v_gene: TRBV28; CDR3aa: CASSPQTGSEKGYTF; CDR3nt: TGTGCCAGCAGTCCCCAGACAGGCTCGGAAAAAGGCTACACCTTC
abundance: .; d_gene: TRBD1; j_gene: TRBJ1-5; v_gene: TRBV30; CDR3aa: CAFGQGGGQPQHF; CDR3nt: TGTGCCTTTGGACAGGGAGGCGGTCAGCCCCAGCATTTT
abundance: .; d_gene: .; j_gene: TRBJ1-1; v_gene: TRBV4-3; CDR3aa: CASSQAEWNTEAFF; CDR3nt: TGCGCCAGCAGCCAAGCGGAGTGGAACACTGAAGCTTTCTTT
abundance: .; d_gene: .; j_gene: TRBJ2-1; v_gene: TRBV29-1; CDR3aa: CSVEPPDKGVWEQFF; CDR3nt: TGCAGCGTTGAACCGCCGGACAAAGGGGTTTGGGAGCAGTTCTTC
abundance: few; d_gene: .; j_gene: TRBJ2-1; v_gene: TRBV2; CDR3aa: CASSDRSRQFF; CDR3nt: TGTGCCAGCAGTGACCGAAGCCGGCAGTTCTTC
abundance: few; d_gene: TRBD1; j_gene: TRBJ1-5; v_gene: TRBV5-6; CDR3aa: CASSLRGDRGGQPQHF; CDR3nt: TGTGCCAGCAGCTTGAGGGGCGACAGGGGCGGGCAGCCCCAGCATTTT